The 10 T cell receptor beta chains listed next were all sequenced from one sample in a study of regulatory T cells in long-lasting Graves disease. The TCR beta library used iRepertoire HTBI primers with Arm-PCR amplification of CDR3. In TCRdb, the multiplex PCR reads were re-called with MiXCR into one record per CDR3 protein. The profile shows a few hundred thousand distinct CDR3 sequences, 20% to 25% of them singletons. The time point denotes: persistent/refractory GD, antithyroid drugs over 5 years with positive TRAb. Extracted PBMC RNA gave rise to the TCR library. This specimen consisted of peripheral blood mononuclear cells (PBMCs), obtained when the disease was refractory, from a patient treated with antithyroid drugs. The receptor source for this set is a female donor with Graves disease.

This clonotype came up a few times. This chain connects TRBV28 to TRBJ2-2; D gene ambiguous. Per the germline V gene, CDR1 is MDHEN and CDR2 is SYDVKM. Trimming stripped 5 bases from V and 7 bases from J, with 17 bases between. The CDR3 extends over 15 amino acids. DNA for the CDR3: TGTGCCAGCAGTGCCACCGGGCCTCAGATCGGGGAGCTGTTTTTT. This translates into CASSATGPQIGELFF.

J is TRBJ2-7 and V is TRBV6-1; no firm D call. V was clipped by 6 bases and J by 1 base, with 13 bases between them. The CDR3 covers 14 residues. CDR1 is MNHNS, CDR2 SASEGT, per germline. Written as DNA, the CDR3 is TGTGCCAGCAGCCCGGGCCTTTCTTCCTACGAGCAGTACTTC. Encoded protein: CASSPGLSSYEQYF.

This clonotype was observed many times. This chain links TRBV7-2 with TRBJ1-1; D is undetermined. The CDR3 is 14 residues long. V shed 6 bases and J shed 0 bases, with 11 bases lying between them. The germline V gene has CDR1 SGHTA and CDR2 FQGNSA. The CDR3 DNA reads TGTGCCAGCAGGGCGCGCGAACTGAACACTGAAGCTTTCTTT. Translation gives CASRARELNTEAFF. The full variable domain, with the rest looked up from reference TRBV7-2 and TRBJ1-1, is GAGVSQSPSNKVTEKGKDVELRCDPISGHTALYWYRQSLGQGLEFLIYFQGNSAPDKSGLPSDRFSAERTGGSVSTLTIQRTQQEDSAVYLCASRARELNTEAFFGQGTRLTVV.

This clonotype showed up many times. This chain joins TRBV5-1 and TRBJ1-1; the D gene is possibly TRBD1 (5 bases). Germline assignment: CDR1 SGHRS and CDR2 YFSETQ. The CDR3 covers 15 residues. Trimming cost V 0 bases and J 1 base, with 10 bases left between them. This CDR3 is CASSLGDLWNTEAFF. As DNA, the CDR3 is TGCGCCAGCAGCTTGGGGGACCTATGGAACACTGAAGCTTTCTTT.

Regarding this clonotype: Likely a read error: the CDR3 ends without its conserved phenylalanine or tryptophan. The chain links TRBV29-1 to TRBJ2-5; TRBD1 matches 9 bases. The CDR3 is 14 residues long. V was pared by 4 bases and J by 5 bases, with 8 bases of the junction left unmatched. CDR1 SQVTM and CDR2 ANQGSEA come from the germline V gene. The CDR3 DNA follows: TGCAGCGTTGGAGGGGGGACAGGGAGGGAGACCCAGTACCTC. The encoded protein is CSVGGGTGRETQYL.

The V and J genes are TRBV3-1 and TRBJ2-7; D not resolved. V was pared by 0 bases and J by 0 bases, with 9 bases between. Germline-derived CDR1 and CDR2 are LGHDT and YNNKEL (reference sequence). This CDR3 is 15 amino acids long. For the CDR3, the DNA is TGTGCCAGCAGCCAAGACCCGTCCCCCTCCTACGAGCAGTACTTC. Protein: CASSQDPSPSYEQYF.

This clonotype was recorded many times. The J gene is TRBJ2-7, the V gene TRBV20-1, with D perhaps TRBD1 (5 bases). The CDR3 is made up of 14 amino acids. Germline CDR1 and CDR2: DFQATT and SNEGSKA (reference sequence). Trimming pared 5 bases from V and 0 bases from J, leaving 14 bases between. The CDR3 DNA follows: TGCAGTGCTGCAGGGCAGGGTGCCTCCTACGAGCAGTACTTC. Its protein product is CSAAGQGASYEQYF.

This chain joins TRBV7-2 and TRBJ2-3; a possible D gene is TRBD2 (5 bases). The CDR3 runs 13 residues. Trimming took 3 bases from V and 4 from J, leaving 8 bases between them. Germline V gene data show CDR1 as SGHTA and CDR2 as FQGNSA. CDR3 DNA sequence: TGTGCCAGCAGCTTTCGGGGTGCAGATACGCAGTATTTT. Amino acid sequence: CASSFRGADTQYF. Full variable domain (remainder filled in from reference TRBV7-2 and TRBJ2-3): GAGVSQSPSNKVTEKGKDVELRCDPISGHTALYWYRQSLGQGLEFLIYFQGNSAPDKSGLPSDRFSAERTGGSVSTLTIQRTQQEDSAVYLCASSFRGADTQYFGPGTRLTVL.

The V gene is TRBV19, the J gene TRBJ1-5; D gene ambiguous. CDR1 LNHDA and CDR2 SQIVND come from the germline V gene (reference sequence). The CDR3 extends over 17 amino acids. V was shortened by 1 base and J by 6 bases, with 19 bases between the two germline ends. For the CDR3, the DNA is TGTGCCAGTAGTATAGGGCCTGGTGAAGGGAGGTTTCAGCCCCAGCATTTT. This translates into CASSIGPGEGRFQPQHF.

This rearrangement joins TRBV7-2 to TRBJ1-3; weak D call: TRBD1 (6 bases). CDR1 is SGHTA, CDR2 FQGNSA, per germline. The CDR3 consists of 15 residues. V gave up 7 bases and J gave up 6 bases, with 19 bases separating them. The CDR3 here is CASNFAGAAANTIYF. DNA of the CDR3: TGTGCCAGCAACTTCGCGGGGGCGGCGGCAAACACCATATATTTT.